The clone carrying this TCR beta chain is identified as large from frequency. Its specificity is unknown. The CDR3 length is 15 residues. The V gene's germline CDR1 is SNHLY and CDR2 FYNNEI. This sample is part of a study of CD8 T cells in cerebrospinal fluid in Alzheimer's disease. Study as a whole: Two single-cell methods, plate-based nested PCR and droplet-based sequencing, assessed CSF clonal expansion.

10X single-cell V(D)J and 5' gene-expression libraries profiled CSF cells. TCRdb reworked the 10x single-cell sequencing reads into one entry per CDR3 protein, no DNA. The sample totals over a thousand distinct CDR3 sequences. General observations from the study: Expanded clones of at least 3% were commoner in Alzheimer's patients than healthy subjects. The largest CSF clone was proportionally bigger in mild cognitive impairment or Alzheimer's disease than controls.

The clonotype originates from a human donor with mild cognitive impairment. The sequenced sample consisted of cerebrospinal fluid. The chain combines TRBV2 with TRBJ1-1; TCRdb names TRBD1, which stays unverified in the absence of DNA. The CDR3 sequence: CASSQQGARGTEAFF. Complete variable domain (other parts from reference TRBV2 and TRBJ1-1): EPEVTQTPSHQVTQMGQEVILRCVPISNHLYFYWYRQILGQKVEFLVSFYNNEISEKSEIFDDQFSVERPDGSNFTLKIRSTKLEDSAMYFCASSQQGARGTEAFFGQGTRLTVV.